The present T cell receptor (beta chain) was sequenced within a study of blood T cell repertoires in COVID-19. Turning to the study itself: Spain, Italy and the United States supplied samples that represented acute and convalescent COVID-19. Sources were T cells, B-cell-depleted T cells, or PBMCs; the material itself was cDNA or gDNA.

From germline, CDR1 is SGHNT and CDR2 YYREEE (reference sequence). CDR3 size: 15 residues. Trimming removed 4 bases at V and 0 bases at J, with 11 bases between. Original processing methods: By means of reference gene primer amplification, nucleated cell counts were estimated. Clones were read by immunoSEQ multiplex PCR, and TCRdb kept only the in-frame ones, dropping some. Clonal size and the V and J genes are those of that table, whereas D and trimming came from the DNA. The data contain just over 75,000 clones, roughly 84% of them singletons. This clonotype was sampled from a man aged 45 to 65 with acute or convalescent COVID-19. The V gene is TRBV5-4, the J gene TRBJ2-1; D gene unclear. Sequencing was performed on peripheral blood. In nucleotides, the CDR3 is TGTGCCAGCAGCAAAACACAGAGCTCCTACAATGAGCAGTTCTTC. Amino acids: CASSKTQSSYNEQFF.